This T cell receptor beta chain was documented in a study of spatial heterogeneity in lung cancer (dated by TCRdb to between 2017 and 2020). With regard to the full study: Beta-chain transcripts were consistently detected in greater numbers than alpha-chain transcripts, which likely reflected higher beta-chain transcript abundance. TCR transcript counts in tumor regions correlated strongly with a T cell transcriptional module score from matched bulk RNA-seq. In the raw uncorrected reads, each unique combination of TCR and UMI appeared more than ten times on average. The study quantitatively compared TCR alpha and beta repertoires across multiple tumor regions, matched nontumor lung and blood in non-small cell lung cancer. Nonsynonymous mutation counts, determined by whole-exome sequencing of tumor tissue, were related to features of the TCR repertoire. Both alpha and beta chains were TCR-sequenced in about 240 tumor regions, under 70 matched nontumor lung samples and around 54 PBMC samples obtained at surgery. Study-wide conclusions, independent of this receptor: The count of ubiquitous expanded TCRs correlated with the count of ubiquitous nonsynonymous mutations, and the count of regional expanded TCRs correlated with the count of regional nonsynonymous mutations. A correlation was observed between the number of expanded intratumoral alpha and beta TCRs and the tumor nonsynonymous mutation count. Confirming at a functional level the hypothesis that regional TCRs recognize regional mutations was considered to require additional single-cell paired TCR alpha and beta sequencing. TCR-seq coverage of tumor T cells was estimated at only approximately 7% for alpha chains and 12% to 15% for beta chains.

Comment on this clonotype: No cognate antigen has been identified for it. Base qualities are not recorded, but no much larger clone differs from it by a single base.

The receptor library was made with 5' RACE. Sequenced using a NextSeq 500. In the TCR library protocol, a unique molecular identifier was attached to each TCR cDNA molecule so that PCR and sequencing errors could be corrected. The original pipeline was this. TCR identification, UMI-based error correction and CDR3 extraction were performed with Decombinator tools. Expanded TCRs were defined as those above a frequency of 2 per 1,000, corresponding to the top 1% of the tumor frequency distribution. Expanded tumor TCRs were classed as regional if statistically deemed absent (corrected P<0.05) from at least one tumor region, otherwise ubiquitous. Renyi diversity was computed with the R vegan package after each repertoire had been subsampled 100 times to 5,000 TCRs. To build CDR3 similarity networks, amino acid triplet string-kernel similarity was used, and CDR3s were connected when their pairwise similarity was above 0.82. TCRdb reprocessing: public reads trimmed at Q25 with fastp, clones called with MiXCR, in-frame beta chains kept. Every distinct CDR3 protein forms one entry, paired with its most common genes and DNA. V and J calls and clone size were set by TCRdb, not the authors. For this sample the table gives approximately 3,800 distinct CDR3 sequences, of which around 35% were detected only once. The ten most abundant clones make up more than 20% of the sample.

V is pruned by 6 bases and J by 4 bases, leaving 10 bases of the junction without a gene match. From the cysteine through the phenylalanine, the CDR3 covers 15 amino acids. Of all the DNA, just the CDR3 is kept, 45 bases in frame from base 1. CDR1 SQVTM and CDR2 ANQGSEA were looked up in the germline V gene. In the paper's terms, the time point label means: sample taken at primary tumor resection. Donors were about 70 patients with early-stage, untreated non-small cell lung cancer from the lung TRACERx cohort. Without any cell sorting, TCR sequencing was performed on whole RNA extracted either from tumor and nontumor lung tissue or from cryopreserved PBMC samples. Only patients with enough RNA available from two or more tumor regions were chosen for TCR sequencing. Before being selected, tumor and adjacent nontumor lung specimens were reviewed by a lung pathologist.

This chain is built from TRBV29-1 and TRBJ2-3; 10 middle bases align to TRBD2. The sample consisted of lung tumor tissue, taken at surgery. This sequence originates from a male donor with early-stage non-small cell lung cancer. The nucleotide sequence reads TGCAGCGTCAACGCATATAGCGGGAGGTCAGATACGCAGTATTTT. Its coded protein is CSVNAYSGRSDTQYF.